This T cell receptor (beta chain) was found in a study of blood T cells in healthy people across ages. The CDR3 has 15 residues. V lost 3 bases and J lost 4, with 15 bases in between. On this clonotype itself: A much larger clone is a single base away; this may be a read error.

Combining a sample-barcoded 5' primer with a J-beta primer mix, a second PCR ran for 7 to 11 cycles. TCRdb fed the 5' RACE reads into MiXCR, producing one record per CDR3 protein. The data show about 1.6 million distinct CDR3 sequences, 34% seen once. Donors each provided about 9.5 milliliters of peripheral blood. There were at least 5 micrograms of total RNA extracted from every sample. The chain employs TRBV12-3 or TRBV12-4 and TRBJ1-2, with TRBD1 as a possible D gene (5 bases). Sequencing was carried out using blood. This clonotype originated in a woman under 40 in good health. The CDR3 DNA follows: TGTGCCAGCAGTTTTAGTGGGGGGAGAGTCTATGGCTACACCTTC. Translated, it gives CASSFSGGRVYGYTF.